This entry concerns a single TCR beta chain. The CDR3 has 16 residues. Germline CDR1 is SGHDN and CDR2 is FVKESK. V was clipped by 4 bases and J by 2 bases, with 17 bases between them. RNA, at 0.5 to 1 ug, was reverse transcribed with random hexamers. TCRdb processed the immunoSEQ multiplex PCR reads anew with MiXCR; each CDR3 protein has one entry. The data show approximately 190,000 distinct CDR3 sequences, roughly 92% seen once. The data derive from a study of CD8 T cells in Susac syndrome. Sequences were obtained from CD4+ T cells from PBMCs. The source is a human donor in good health. The J gene is TRBJ2-5, the V gene TRBV14; D remains ambiguous. CDR3 sequence (DNA): TGTGCCAGCAGCCCGATTTTAGTGCGAGCGCAAGAGACCCAGTACTTC. Amino acids: CASSPILVRAQETQYF.